The clone carrying this TCR beta chain has only a few counts. Its antigen is not known. The data originate from a study of blood T cells in healthy people across ages. A sample-barcoded 5' primer and a J-beta primer mix were used in a second PCR of about 6 to 11 cycles. TCRdb reprocessed the 5' RACE reads via MiXCR and lists one record per CDR3 protein. The sample includes about 770,000 distinct CDR3 sequences, around 45% of them seen just once. CDR1 and CDR2 (germline): DFQATT, SNEGSKA (reference sequence). The CDR3 extends over 12 amino acids. V was trimmed by 3 bases and J by 2 bases, leaving 7 bases between them. Study conclusions and caveats: The donors' CMV status was not determined, possibly confounding changes in expanded clonotypes.

The V gene is TRBV20-1, the J gene TRBJ2-5, with no clear D. The TCR comes from a man between 60 and 75 years old in good health. The material sequenced was blood. The CDR3 is CSASPVQETQYF. As DNA, the CDR3 is TGCAGTGCTAGCCCGGTACAAGAGACCCAGTACTTC.